This TCR beta chain is from a study of OX40 agonist ivuxolimab in advanced cancers. For the study at large: Those enrolled were around 87% male, with a mean age of 60 years and ages from about 20 to 80.

Profiled with immunoSEQ multiplex PCR; TCRdb holds only in-frame clones, not every one. This sample has under 90,000 clones, with 90% to 95% found just once. This CDR3 has 19 residues. Germline lookup yields CDR1 SGHTA and CDR2 FQGTGA. Trimming removed 2 bases at V and 0 bases at J, with 20 bases between. This clone appeared once. Sample: CD4+ or CD8+ T cells sorted from blood, taken in a trial of the OX40 agonist ivuxolimab. The receptor comes from an adult with an advanced solid tumor such as melanoma, head and neck, liver or kidney cancer. The chain is built from TRBV7-3 and TRBJ1-5; D is unclear. The CDR3: CASSLGGPHLGGSNQPQHF. The CDR3 bases are TGTGCCAGCAGCTTAGGCGGGCCTCACCTCGGAGGTAGCAATCAGCCCCAGCATTTT.